The entry below gives a single T cell receptor beta chain sequence along with its context. With a J-beta primer mix and a sample-barcoded 5' primer, a second PCR ran 7 to 11 cycles. TCRdb reprocessed the 5' RACE reads with MiXCR, giving one entry per CDR3 protein. The sample consists of roughly 1,700,000 distinct CDR3 sequences, 28% of them appearing once. The sample comes from a study of blood T cells in healthy people across ages. The draw of peripheral blood yielded approximately 11 milliliters from each donor. Germline lookup yields CDR1 LNHDA and CDR2 SQIVND (reference sequence). Trimming pared 6 bases from V and 4 bases from J, leaving 10 bases between. There are 12 residues in the CDR3.

This TCR was recovered from a woman in her 30s in good health. The rearrangement links TRBV19 to TRBJ2-7, with D hard to call. What was sequenced was blood. CDR3 bases: TGTGCCAGTAGGAATGAAGGGTACGAGCAGTACTTC. Translating it yields CASRNEGYEQYF. Based on the CDR3 plus reference TRBV19 and TRBJ2-7, the full variable domain is DGGITQSPKYLFRKEGQNVTLSCEQNLNHDAMYWYRQDPGQGLRLIYYSQIVNDFQKGDIAEGYSVSREKKESFPLTVTSAQKNPTAFYLCASRNEGYEQYFGPGTRLTVT.